These T cell receptor beta chains were read from a single sample in a study of response to subunit inactivated influenza vaccine. TCRdb analysed the RT-PCR reads with MiXCR anew, one entry per CDR3 protein. The sample comprises 750,000 to 850,000 distinct CDR3 sequences, about a fifth of which are singletons, and about 11% rests with the top ten. Sequences were derived from PBMCs from blood, sampled 5 days after vaccination. These receptors all stem from a man aged 50 to 59 who received an inactivated influenza vaccine. Both conserved end residues are part of each CDR3. Fields, in order: J gene, V gene, CDR3 protein.

>TRBJ2-3|TRBV7-2
CASSFPSTDTQYF
>TRBJ2-1|TRBV4-2
CASSQESGLNNEQFF
>TRBJ2-5|TRBV5-1
CASSPGEQTQYF
>TRBJ2-3|TRBV2
CASSERGYPTDTQYF
>TRBJ1-1|TRBV28
CASSLTAMNTEAFF
>TRBJ2-3|TRBV24-1
CATSDRRQGRRTDTQYF
>TRBJ2-1|TRBV10-3
CAISESGAGNEQFF
>TRBJ2-2|TRBV20-1
CSAQGATGELFF
>TRBJ2-2|TRBV5-1
CASTVGGNTGELFF
>TRBJ2-3|TRBV12-3/TRBV12-4
CASSLARIWGTSGGNTDTQYF
>TRBJ2-1|TRBV29-1
CSVELSREFEQFF
>TRBJ1-2|TRBV5-1
CASSLDGEGYTF
>TRBJ2-3|TRBV25-1
CASTEGSASTDTQYF
>TRBJ2-3|TRBV12-3/TRBV12-4
CASSFGVTDTQYF
>TRBJ1-2|TRBV7-2
CASSLSRDTAGRSNYGYTF
>TRBJ2-3|TRBV6-5
CASSLNRLAASTDTQYF
>TRBJ2-2|TRBV28
CASRGRKNTGELFF
>TRBJ1-1|TRBV5-1
CASSLGRAFNTEAFF
>TRBJ2-1|TRBV20-1
CSARARPDRYNEQFF
>TRBJ1-2|TRBV29-1
CSVDSSGLNYGYTF
>TRBJ1-2|TRBV2
CASSEGGVGGYTF
>TRBJ2-3|TRBV3-1
CASSPWGQGTDTQYF
>TRBJ2-2|TRBV29-1
CSVRTGTANTGELFF
>TRBJ1-1|TRBV4-2
CASTLGPEAFF
>TRBJ1-1|TRBV12-3/TRBV12-4
CASSFSRVGPEAFF
>TRBJ2-5|TRBV29-1
CSVAKETQYF
>TRBJ2-7|TRBV7-8
CASSLMARGYEQYF
>TRBJ2-3|TRBV7-8
CASSLGTGGLADTQYF
>TRBJ2-3|TRBV12-3/TRBV12-4
CASSLDTFTSTDTQYF
>TRBJ2-5|TRBV20-1
CSVRGEARLETQYF
>TRBJ2-1|TRBV28
CASSLFSGTTWEGEQFF
>TRBJ1-6|TRBV11-2
CASSQSGGIPLRQPNSPLHF
>TRBJ2-7|TRBV20-1
CSARDLSAYEQYF
>TRBJ2-1|TRBV7-2
CASSSFSGGSYNEQFF
>TRBJ2-1|TRBV12-3/TRBV12-4
CASSEGLAGPNEQFF